Presented here are 28 T cell receptor beta chains from one specimen sequenced in a study of response to subunit inactivated influenza vaccine. Using its own MiXCR run on the RT-PCR reads, TCRdb lists one record per CDR3 protein. The table shows some 640,000 distinct CDR3 sequences, with about 15% occurring only once. Sequencing was performed on PBMCs from blood, taken around 14 days before vaccination. The receptors derive from a man aged 45-65 years who received an inactivated influenza vaccine.

This clonotype appeared once. This chain links TRBV6-1 with TRBJ2-5; a possible D gene is TRBD1 (6 bases). The V end lost 4 bases, the J end lost 5 bases, and 14 bases lay between the germline ends. This CDR3 has 14 amino acids. The germline CDR1 and CDR2 sequences are MNHNS and SASEGT. The DNA of the CDR3 is TGTGCCAGCAGTGGGCACAGGGTGGCGGAGACCCAGTACTTC. Protein: CASSGHRVAETQYF.

The rearrangement links TRBV20-1 to TRBJ2-7; D may be TRBD2 (5 bases). Germline CDR1 and CDR2: DFQATT and SNEGSKA (reference sequence). V was trimmed by 2 bases and J by 6 bases, leaving 11 bases between them. CDR3 length: 12 residues. Here the CDR3 reads CSARSGGREQYF. The CDR3 bases are TGCAGTGCTAGAAGCGGCGGACGCGAGCAGTACTTC.

The V call is TRBV5-1, the J call TRBJ2-7; 10 nucleotides line up with TRBD2. V gave up 1 base and J gave up 4 bases; unmatched junction bases: 8. The CDR3 has 16 residues. The germline CDR1 and CDR2 sequences are SGHRS and YFSETQ. The CDR3 DNA follows: TGCGCCAGCAGCTTGCCGACTAGCGGGCTTTCATACGAGCAGTACTTC. This gives the protein CASSLPTSGLSYEQYF. Drawing the rest from reference TRBV5-1 and TRBJ2-7, the complete variable domain is KAGVTQTPRYLIKTRGQQVTLSCSPISGHRSVSWYQQTPGQGLQFLFEYFSETQRNKGNFPGRFSGRQFSNSRSEMNVSTLELGDSALYLCASSLPTSGLSYEQYFGPGTRLTVT.

V usage is TRBV7-8 and J usage is TRBJ2-1; D perhaps matches TRBD1 (5 bases). Trimming removed 1 base at V and 8 bases at J, with 18 bases between. Per germline, CDR1 SGHVS and CDR2 FQNEAQ. The CDR3 has 16 amino acids. CDR3 DNA: TGTGCCAGCAGCTTAGGGGGCGGTTCCAGAGTCGATGAGCAGTTCTTC. This gives the protein CASSLGGGSRVDEQFF. The whole variable domain, filled in from reference TRBV7-8 and TRBJ2-1, reads GAGVSQSPRYKVAKRGQDVALRCDPISGHVSLFWYQQALGQGPEFLTYFQNEAQLDKSGLPSDRFFAERPEGSVSTLKIQRTQQEDSAVYLCASSLGGGSRVDEQFFGPGTRLTVL.

The rearrangement joins TRBV5-1 to TRBJ2-2; TRBD1 is a possible D gene (7 bases). Looked up from germline, CDR1 is SGHRS and CDR2 is YFSETQ. This CDR3 region has 13 residues. Trimming shortened V by 7 bases and J by 7 bases, and 14 bases separated the two germline ends. CDR3 bases: TGCGCCAGCGGCAACAGGGGAGGCGGGGAGCTGTTTTTT. It translates to CASGNRGGGELFF.

This clonotype has only one observation. The chain recombines TRBV4-1 with TRBJ2-1; 13 positions match TRBD2. With 0 bases clipped from V and 2 bases from J, the junction kept 13 bases outside the gene matches. From germline, CDR1 is MGHRA and CDR2 YSYEKL. The length of the CDR3 is 21 residues. CDR3 sequence (DNA): TGCGCCAGCAGCCAAGACGCCCTTCGACTAGCGGGGGGTCCTCCCTACAATGAGCAGTTCTTC. The encoded protein is CASSQDALRLAGGPPYNEQFF.

Ten or more counts support this clonotype. The CDR3 here is CASGRQNYEQYF. As DNA, the CDR3 is TGTGCCAGCGGAAGACAGAACTACGAGCAGTACTTC. This rearrangement joins TRBV12-3 or TRBV12-4 to TRBJ2-7; TRBD1 might be the D (5 bases). The CDR3 is 12 amino acids. With 8 bases removed from V and 3 bases from J, the gap between germline ends came to 11 bases.

This clonotype was counted between two and nine times. The chain uses TRBV5-1 and TRBJ2-1; 11 bases agree with TRBD2. Germline V gene data show CDR1 as SGHRS and CDR2 as YFSETQ. Germline trimming cut 4 bases from V and 4 bases from J; bases unmatched to any gene: 4. CDR3 length equals 15 residues. CDR3 loop: CASSTGLAVYNEQFF. CDR3 bases: TGCGCCAGCAGCACGGGACTAGCGGTATACAATGAGCAGTTCTTC.

This sequence joins TRBV12-3 or TRBV12-4 and TRBJ2-7; D is unresolved. Trimming pared 1 base from V and 3 bases from J, leaving 10 bases between. The CDR3 consists of 14 residues. The CDR3 DNA sequence: TGTGCCAGCAGTTTAGACTTGGGGTACTACGAGCAGTACTTC. It specifies CASSLDLGYYEQYF.

J is TRBJ2-7 and V is TRBV28; D perhaps matches TRBD1 (6 bases). Germline values: CDR1 MDHEN, CDR2 SYDVKM. V gave up 10 bases and J gave up 0 bases, with 16 bases separating them. CDR3 length: 14 residues. CDR3 residues: CAIDRTGSSYEQYF. The CDR3 coding sequence is TGTGCCATCGATCGCACAGGGAGCTCCTACGAGCAGTACTTC. Drawing the rest from reference TRBV28 and TRBJ2-7, the complete variable domain is DVKVTQSSRYLVKRTGEKVFLECVQDMDHENMFWYRQDPGLGLRLIYFSYDVKMKEKGDIPEGYSVSREKKERFSLILESASTNQTSMYLCAIDRTGSSYEQYFGPGTRLTVT.

This clonotype was counted a few times. The rearrangement uses TRBV27 and TRBJ2-1, with D tentatively TRBD2 (5 bases). Trimming pared 5 bases from V and 6 bases from J, leaving 20 bases between. This CDR3 has 16 residues. The germline V gene has CDR1 MNHEY and CDR2 SMNVEV (reference sequence). CDR3 bases: TGTGCCAGCAGTCCCCTTGGGGAGCGACTCCCCAATGAGCAGTTCTTC. It is translated as CASSPLGERLPNEQFF.

In nucleotides, the CDR3 is TGTGCCAGCAGCCAAGAGGGTGAAAAACTGTTTTTT. It is translated as CASSQEGEKLFF. The rearrangement uses TRBV4-2 and TRBJ1-4; D unclear. The CDR3 has 12 amino acids. Germline V gene sequence: CDR1 LGHNA, CDR2 YNFKEQ. Trimming took off 0 bases at V and 7 bases at J, with 3 bases between the two ends.

The chain has TRBV5-5 and TRBJ2-3; tentative D call: TRBD2 (6 bases). This CDR3 spans 15 amino acids. Deletions cut 0 bases from V and 2 bases from J, with 10 bases between. CDR1 is SGHKS and CDR2 is YYEKEE in the germline V gene (reference sequence). CDR3 loop: CASSLGDFSTDTQYF. The DNA for the CDR3 is TGTGCCAGCAGCTTGGGGGACTTCTCCACAGATACGCAGTATTTT.

This clonotype was picked up a small number of times. The rearrangement uses TRBV9 and TRBJ2-5; D is possibly TRBD1 (6 bases). This CDR3 comprises 18 residues. The V and J ends lost 4 bases and 1 base respectively, with 23 bases between them. The germline gives CDR1 SGDLS, CDR2 YYNGEE. The CDR3 sequence is CASSPRSSPDSTQETQYF. CDR3 sequence (DNA): TGTGCCAGCAGCCCGCGTTCGTCCCCGGACAGCACCCAAGAGACCCAGTACTTC.

This clonotype showed up many times. This sequence joins TRBV3-1 and TRBJ2-1; 12 nucleotides match TRBD2. The CDR3 has 15 residues. With 3 bases clipped from V and 7 bases from J, the junction kept 4 bases outside the gene matches. CDR1 is LGHDT, CDR2 YNNKEL, per germline (reference sequence). The CDR3 protein is CASSQASGGGNEQFF. CDR3 nucleotide sequence: TGTGCCAGCAGCCAGGCTAGCGGGGGGGGGAATGAGCAGTTCTTC.

The gene calls are TRBV4-2 and TRBJ1-4; TRBD1 matches 9 bases. CDR1 and CDR2 from the germline V gene are LGHNA and YNFKEQ. CDR3 size: 16 residues. With 2 bases clipped from V and 8 bases from J, the junction kept 9 bases outside the gene matches. The CDR3 DNA reads as TGTGCCAGCAGCCAAAAGGACAGGGGAAAAGGCGAAAAACTGTTTTTT. This codes for CASSQKDRGKGEKLFF.

This clonotype was observed at least ten times. This chain uses TRBV12-3 or TRBV12-4 with TRBJ1-5; D ambiguous. Between the trimmed V and J ends, which lost 1 base and 1 base, there was a span of 8 bases. This CDR3 has 15 amino acids. CDR3 residues: CASSLGIISNQPQHF. The CDR3 region has the DNA TGTGCCAGCAGTTTAGGTATAATCAGCAATCAGCCCCAGCATTTT.

A remark on this clonotype: With a much larger clone just one base away, this may be a read error. The chain recombines TRBV28 with TRBJ2-1; no clear D gene. From germline, CDR1 is MDHEN and CDR2 SYDVKM. V dropped 4 bases and J dropped 8 bases, with 3 bases sitting between them. The CDR3 totals 10 residues. For the CDR3, the DNA is TGTGCCAGCAGTTACGATGAGCAGTTCTTC. Protein: CASSYDEQFF.

This clonotype was seen only a few times. The chain couples TRBV3-1 to TRBJ1-2; the D gene is possibly TRBD1 (5 bases). Germline values: CDR1 LGHDT, CDR2 YNNKEL (reference sequence). The CDR3 spans 14 residues. The V end was cut by 3 bases, the J end by 2 bases, with 10 bases between. As DNA, the CDR3 is TGTGCCAGCAGCCAGCAGGGATTCAACTATGGCTACACCTTC. This gives the protein CASSQQGFNYGYTF.

The chain combines TRBV10-3 with TRBJ2-4; a weak D match, TRBD1 (6 bases). Trimming removed 7 bases from V and 0 bases from J, with 13 bases in between. This CDR3 contains 15 residues. Looked up from germline, CDR1 is ENHRY and CDR2 is SYGVKD. The CDR3 region has the DNA TGTGCCATCAATGACAGGACTCTAGCCAAAAACATTCAGTACTTC. This sequence encodes CAINDRTLAKNIQYF.

There are many counts of this clonotype. This sequence joins TRBV10-3 and TRBJ2-5, with D perhaps matching TRBD2 (6 bases). V was cut by 0 bases and J by 0 bases, with 11 bases left in between. CDR1 and CDR2 from the germline V gene are ENHRY and SYGVKD. The CDR3 has 16 amino acids. The CDR3 nucleotides read TGTGCCATCAGTGAGTCGATGGAGGGGTACCAAGAGACCCAGTACTTC. This encodes CAISESMEGYQETQYF.

The J gene is TRBJ2-1, the V gene TRBV18, with a weak D call TRBD2 (6 bases). CDR1 KGHSH and CDR2 LQKENI come from the germline V gene. The CDR3 covers 14 residues. Trimming stripped 3 bases from V and 6 bases from J, with 12 bases between. For the CDR3, the DNA is TGTGCCAGCTCACCGGGAAGGGAGGTCAATGAGCAGTTCTTC. Residues: CASSPGREVNEQFF. Drawing the rest from reference TRBV18 and TRBJ2-1, the complete variable domain is NAGVMQNPRHLVRRRGQEARLRCSPMKGHSHVYWYRQLPEEGLKFMVYLQKENIIDESGMPKERFSAEFPKEGPSILRIQQVVRGDSAAYFCASSPGREVNEQFFGPGTRLTVL.

This clonotype was counted many times. This chain links TRBV4-2 with TRBJ2-3; D is perhaps TRBD2 (7 bases). The CDR3 totals 17 residues. Germline V lookup: CDR1 LGHNA, CDR2 YNFKEQ. The V and J ends lost 3 bases and 4 bases respectively, with 20 bases between them. The CDR3 is CASSHEQLAGAPDTQYF. The CDR3 DNA sequence: TGTGCCAGCAGCCACGAGCAGCTGGCGGGGGCCCCAGATACGCAGTATTTT.

A remark on this clonotype: A much larger clonotype is one base distant, so this may be a read error. This chain connects TRBV2 to TRBJ2-3; D gene ambiguous. Per the germline V gene, CDR1 is SNHLY and CDR2 is FYNNEI. The CDR3 is 12 amino acids. The V end was cut by 1 base, the J end by 2 bases, with 1 base between. CDR3 sequence reads: CASSEDTDTQYF. CDR3 coding DNA: TGTGCCAGCAGTGAAGACACAGATACGCAGTATTTT.

The CDR3 spells CASSYNLWGGLNTEAFF. DNA of the CDR3: TGTGCCAGCAGTTATAATCTCTGGGGGGGTCTGAACACTGAAGCTTTCTTT. J is TRBJ1-1 and V is TRBV6-2 or TRBV6-3, with a tentative D call TRBD1 (5 bases). Germline-derived CDR1 and CDR2 are MNHEY and SVGEGT. The ends were cut back, 3 bases at V and 0 bases at J, with 17 bases in the middle. The CDR3 is 17 residues long.

This clonotype was seen a handful of times. The gene calls are TRBV10-3 and TRBJ2-2, with D perhaps given as TRBD1 or TRBD2 (5 bases each). The germline V and J ends were trimmed by 6 bases and 6 bases, with 11 bases remaining between them. CDR3 size: 13 residues. Germline loops: CDR1 ENHRY, CDR2 SYGVKD. This CDR3 is CAISIRGPGELFF. In DNA, the CDR3 is TGTGCCATCAGCATACGGGGACCCGGGGAGCTGTTTTTT.

For this clonotype: At one end the junction does not follow the germline gene, possibly because of a read error. This chain's CDR3 is CASTTLRESYNEQSF. The CDR3, as DNA: TGCGCCAGCACCACCCTCCGGGAGTCCTACAATGAGCAGTCCTTC. The rearrangement uses TRBV28 and TRBJ2-1; tentatively, D is TRBD2 (6 bases). This CDR3 is built from 15 residues. Per the germline V gene, CDR1 is MDHEN and CDR2 is SYDVKM.

This clonotype was seen a handful of times. The chain carries TRBV19 and TRBJ2-7; D gene ambiguous. The germline CDR1 and CDR2 sequences are LNHDA and SQIVND (reference sequence). The CDR3 consists of 13 residues. V lost 2 bases, J lost 2 bases, and 7 bases lay in between. CDR3 in DNA: TGTGCCAGTAGTATACAGGCCGCCTACGAGCAGTACTTC. The encoded protein is CASSIQAAYEQYF. The variable domain in full, with the rest retrieved from reference TRBV19 and TRBJ2-7, is DGGITQSPKYLFRKEGQNVTLSCEQNLNHDAMYWYRQDPGQGLRLIYYSQIVNDFQKGDIAEGYSVSREKKESFPLTVTSAQKNPTAFYLCASSIQAAYEQYFGPGTRLTVT.